The 17 T cell receptor beta chains presented below share a single source sample, sequenced in a study of T cells after yellow fever vaccination. MiXCR was run by TCRdb on the 5' RACE reads, yielding one entry per CDR3 protein. The sample has some 350,000 distinct CDR3 sequences; approximately 4% are singletons. The sample in question was PBMCs, obtained 5 days after the yellow fever booster vaccination. All receptors derive from a man aged 18-30 years who received the YFV17D yellow fever vaccine.

This clonotype turned up a few times. A much larger clone differs from this one at a single base, so this may be a read error. The chain joins TRBV2 to TRBJ2-5, with D unresolved. The CDR3 sequence is 10 residues long. From germline, CDR1 is SNHLY and CDR2 FYNNEI. Trimming shortened V by 6 bases and J by 5 bases, and 4 bases separated the two germline ends. The CDR3 DNA follows: TGTGCCAGCAGGTGGGAGACCCAGTACTTC. Amino acid sequence: CASRWETQYF.

There are many counts of this clonotype. The J gene is TRBJ2-5, the V gene TRBV5-1; 8 bases fit TRBD2. Germline V lookup: CDR1 SGHRS, CDR2 YFSETQ. The CDR3 has 14 amino acids. V was clipped by 4 bases and J by 5 bases; unmatched bases: 7. Here the CDR3 reads CASSVGLVGETQYF. CDR3 in DNA: TGCGCCAGCAGCGTGGGACTAGTCGGGGAGACCCAGTACTTC.

This clonotype has a count of ten or more. CDR3 in DNA: TGTGCCAGCAGCGCTAGCGGGGGGAGCTCCTACAATGAGCAGTTCTTC. Protein: CASSASGGSSYNEQFF. This rearrangement joins TRBV5-6 to TRBJ2-1; 11 positions match TRBD2. Germline V gene data show CDR1 as SGHDT and CDR2 as YYEEEE. CDR3 length equals 16 residues. J lost 0 bases, V lost 4 bases, and 3 bases had no gene match.

This sequence joins TRBV20-1 and TRBJ2-5; no definite D call. V dropped 5 bases and J dropped 4 bases, with 17 bases sitting between them. This CDR3 is 14 amino acids long. CDR1 and CDR2 (germline): DFQATT, SNEGSKA (reference sequence). The CDR3 DNA reads as TGCAGTGCTGCCCTTTTTTGGGCGGCAGAGACCCAGTACTTC. Residues: CSAALFWAAETQYF.

The table lists this clonotype with many counts. This chain uses TRBV4-2 with TRBJ1-1; D not certain. This CDR3 has 15 residues. Trimming pared 1 base from V and 0 bases from J, leaving 9 bases between. Looked up from germline, CDR1 is LGHNA and CDR2 is YNFKEQ. The CDR3 here is CASSQVRYMNTEAFF. The CDR3 DNA follows: TGTGCCAGCAGCCAAGTGAGGTATATGAACACTGAAGCTTTCTTT.

V usage is TRBV4-2 and J usage is TRBJ1-2; D is undetermined. Germline CDR1 LGHNA, CDR2 YNFKEQ. CDR3 size: 13 residues. V shed 1 base and J shed 5 bases, with 8 bases lying between them. CDR3 in DNA: TGTGCCAGCAGCCAAGTGGGCAGATATGGCTACACCTTC. It translates to CASSQVGRYGYTF.

This clonotype showed up many times. The chain combines TRBV7-7 with TRBJ2-3; D is perhaps TRBD1 or TRBD2 (5 bases each). Germline CDR1 and CDR2: SSHAT and FNYEAQ (reference sequence). With 2 bases removed from V and 8 bases from J, the gap between germline ends came to 17 bases. This CDR3 comprises 15 residues. The CDR3 DNA follows: TGTGCCAGCAGCTTATTCAGGGACCGCGTAGGTACGCAGTATTTT. Amino acid sequence: CASSLFRDRVGTQYF.

The V gene is TRBV18, the J gene TRBJ1-3; no definite D call. The CDR3 is 18 amino acids. CDR1 is KGHSH and CDR2 is LQKENI in the germline V gene. Deletions cut 5 bases from V and 0 bases from J, with 20 bases between. The DNA of the CDR3 is TGTGCCAGCTCATCCACTTCAATAGCTAACCGCTCTGGAAACACCATATATTTT. It encodes CASSSTSIANRSGNTIYF.

This clonotype was recorded a few times. The chain joins TRBV12-3 or TRBV12-4 to TRBJ1-5, with no clear D. CDR3 length: 13 amino acids. The ends were cut back, 6 bases at V and 7 bases at J, with 13 bases in the middle. CDR3 residues: CASRARASQPQHF. DNA of the CDR3: TGTGCCAGCAGAGCTAGGGCCTCCCAGCCCCAGCATTTT.

This clonotype was detected a few times. The chain's CDR3 is CASRRSRPGQGVEKLFF. The CDR3 DNA sequence: TGTGCCAGCAGACGATCCAGACCGGGACAGGGCGTGGAAAAACTGTTTTTT. The rearrangement joins TRBV7-9 to TRBJ1-4, with TRBD1 matching over 9 bases. Trimming at V came to 6 bases and at J to 8 bases, leaving 16 bases not matched to a gene. This CDR3 comprises 17 residues. Germline V gene data show CDR1 as SEHNR and CDR2 as FQNEAQ (reference sequence).

V usage is TRBV7-2 and J usage is TRBJ1-3; D unclear. Trimming stripped 2 bases from V and 4 bases from J, with 12 bases between. Germline V lookup: CDR1 SGHTA, CDR2 FQGNSA. This CDR3 contains 15 residues. CDR3 coding DNA: TGTGCCAGCAGCTTAAGCTCTGGTCCCGGAAACACCATATATTTT. Translated, it gives CASSLSSGPGNTIYF.

This clonotype has a handful of counts. The rearrangement joins TRBV6-5 to TRBJ2-7, with a possible D match to TRBD2 (5 bases). The ends were cut back, 2 bases at V and 6 bases at J, with 8 bases in the middle. Germline assignment: CDR1 MNHEY and CDR2 SVGAGI. CDR3 length: 12 amino acids. CDR3: CASSYDGVEQYF. The CDR3 nucleotides are TGTGCCAGCAGTTACGACGGGGTCGAGCAGTACTTC.

This chain links TRBV7-2 with TRBJ2-3; no reliable D call. This CDR3 has 16 amino acids. Looked up from germline, CDR1 is SGHTA and CDR2 is FQGNSA. The V gene lost 5 bases and the J gene lost 1 base, with 16 bases spanning the gap. The CDR3 here is CASSGALTSGTDTQYF. The CDR3 DNA reads TGTGCCAGCAGCGGCGCGCTAACCTCGGGCACAGATACGCAGTATTTT.

The CDR3 DNA reads as TGTGCCAGCAGCTTAACCGGCCGGGCCGGGGCCAACGTCCTGACTTTC. It codes for CASSLTGRAGANVLTF. The rearrangement links TRBV7-3 to TRBJ2-6, with D uncertain. CDR1 and CDR2 from the germline V gene are SGHTA and FQGTGA. The CDR3 consists of 16 residues. Deletions cut 0 bases from V and 4 bases from J, with 10 bases between.

The chain uses TRBV7-2 and TRBJ1-4; D might be TRBD1 (6 bases). The V gene's germline CDR1 is SGHTA and CDR2 FQGNSA. Trimming pared 5 bases from V and 14 bases from J, leaving 15 bases between. CDR3 length: 12 residues. The DNA for the CDR3 is TGTGCCAGCAGCCAGTCGGGGGGCTCGCTGTTTTTT. Its translation is CASSQSGGSLFF.

This clonotype was seen repeatedly, ten times or more. The chain combines TRBV29-1 with TRBJ2-3, with 11 bases that match TRBD1. The V and J ends lost 6 bases and 1 base, in that order; junction bases with no gene match: 6. The CDR3 contains 15 residues. CDR1 and CDR2 from the germline V gene are SQVTM and ANQGSEA. The CDR3 DNA is TGCAGCGTGGCCGGGACAGGGGGGGGCACAGATACGCAGTATTTT. Amino acids: CSVAGTGGGTDTQYF.

This clonotype has a count of ten or more. The V and J genes are TRBV6-6 and TRBJ2-2; D gene uncertain. Germline CDR1 is MNHNY and CDR2 is SVGAGI (reference sequence). This CDR3 is 17 amino acids long. V lost 3 bases, J lost 0 bases, and 14 bases lay in between. The CDR3 here is CASSYMQADANTGELFF. CDR3 DNA: TGTGCCAGCAGTTATATGCAGGCAGACGCGAACACCGGGGAGCTGTTTTTT.